The 29 T cell receptor beta chains given below trace back to one sample, sequenced in a study of monozygotic twins with inflammatory bowel disease. TCRdb reanalyzed the 5' RACE reads, giving one entry per CDR3 protein sequence and no DNA. Its clone listing holds 330,000 or so distinct CDR3 sequences. Sequenced input: blood. Receptors originate from a human donor with ulcerative colitis or Crohn's disease, or a healthy co-twin of an affected twin (not recorded which).

The genes are TRBV6-2 or TRBV6-3 and TRBJ1-1; TCRdb outputs TRBD1, but without DNA this stays unchecked. CDR3 length: 12 residues. CDR1 is MNHEY, CDR2 SVGEGT, per germline. This chain's CDR3 is CASSTRDTEAFF.

The gene calls are TRBV12-3 or TRBV12-4 and TRBJ2-1; the TCRdb call, TRBD2, lacks DNA for checking. There are 16 residues in the CDR3. CDR3 in amino acids: CASRTERGGSYNEQFF.

This chain joins TRBV27 and TRBJ2-7; the TCRdb call, TRBD2, lacks DNA for checking. The germline V gene encodes CDR1 MNHEY and CDR2 SMNVEV (reference sequence). The CDR3 length is 15 residues. The CDR3: CASTPVSGSSLEQYF.

The chain links TRBV7-9 to TRBJ2-7. The CDR3 spans 13 residues. Germline values: CDR1 SEHNR, CDR2 FQNEAQ (reference sequence). This CDR3 is CASSPRDYYEQYF. The full variable domain, completed using reference TRBV7-9 and TRBJ2-7, is DTGVSQNPRHKITKRGQNVTFRCDPISEHNRLYWYRQTLGQGPEFLTYFQNEAQLEKSRLLSDRFSAERPKGSFSTLEIQRTEQGDSAMYLCASSPRDYYEQYFGPGTRLTVT.

The V call is TRBV4-1, the J call TRBJ2-7; TCRdb indicates TRBD2, and absent DNA this call remains unverified. This CDR3 region has 15 residues. The germline V gene encodes CDR1 MGHRA and CDR2 YSYEKL. The CDR3 here is CASSQGLAGPYEQYF.

The J gene is TRBJ2-4, the V gene TRBV15; the TRBD1 assignment by TCRdb is unverifiable without DNA. The CDR3 runs to 17 residues. In germline, CDR1 is LNHNV, CDR2 YYDKDF (reference sequence). The CDR3 loop reads CATSRGGGTLAKNIQYF.

This chain joins TRBV11-2 and TRBJ2-4; with no DNA, the TCRdb D assignment of TRBD2 cannot be verified. CDR1 is SGHAT, CDR2 FQNNGV, per germline. The length of the CDR3 is 18 residues. CDR3 region: CASSLDPTSGGPGNIQYF.

The chain couples TRBV6-5 to TRBJ2-1. The CDR3 totals 18 residues. Per germline, CDR1 MNHEY and CDR2 SVGAGI. CDR3 residues: CASSYINSAGSSYNEQFF.

This chain's CDR3 is CASSPRRGGTEAFF. The rearrangement uses TRBV28 and TRBJ1-1; the TRBD1 assignment by TCRdb is unverifiable without DNA. The germline V gene encodes CDR1 MDHEN and CDR2 SYDVKM. The CDR3 covers 14 residues.

The CDR3 loop is CASSFPNWGRDEQYF. This chain connects TRBV12-3 or TRBV12-4 to TRBJ2-7; without DNA, the TCRdb call of TRBD1 cannot be checked. CDR3 length: 15 residues.

This chain links TRBV10-3 with TRBJ2-7; the D call from TCRdb, TRBD2, cannot be confirmed without DNA. Germline V gene data show CDR1 as ENHRY and CDR2 as SYGVKD. The CDR3 consists of 17 residues. This CDR3 is CAISESLGGGAVYEQYF.

V gene TRBV10-2 combines with J gene TRBJ1-4. There are 15 residues in the CDR3. Per germline, CDR1 WSHSY and CDR2 SAAADI. Here the CDR3 reads CASSELGRSGEKLFF.

V is TRBV7-9 and J is TRBJ1-2. CDR3 length: 14 amino acids. CDR1 is SEHNR, CDR2 FQNEAQ, per germline (reference sequence). The CDR3 loop reads CASSLERGSYGYTF.

The V gene is TRBV5-1, the J gene TRBJ2-7; TCRdb's D call of TRBD1 is untestable without DNA. The CDR3 has 14 amino acids. The germline V gene encodes CDR1 SGHRS and CDR2 YFSETQ. The CDR3 loop reads CASSPQGVIYEQYF.

The chain's CDR3 is CAWSWTAFNTEAFF. The chain employs TRBV30 and TRBJ1-1. This CDR3 is 14 amino acids long. The germline CDR1 and CDR2 sequences are GTSNPN and SVGIG (reference sequence).

This chain links TRBV5-1 with TRBJ1-4; without DNA, the TCRdb call of TRBD1 cannot be checked. This CDR3 contains 16 residues. Germline CDR1 SGHRS, CDR2 YFSETQ. The CDR3 sequence is CASSWGSTGVGEKLFF.

The CDR3 here is CAWSRTGAGNTIYF. The V call is TRBV30, the J call TRBJ1-3; TCRdb's assignment of TRBD1 cannot be checked, as there is no DNA. Germline V lookup: CDR1 GTSNPN, CDR2 SVGIG (reference sequence). The CDR3 extends over 14 amino acids. Supplemented by reference TRBV30 and TRBJ1-3, the full variable domain reads SQTIHQWPATLVQPVGSPLSLECTVEGTSNPNLYWYRQAAGRGLQLLFYSVGIGQISSEVPQNLSASRPQDRQFILSSKKLLLSDSGFYLCAWSRTGAGNTIYFGEGSWLTVV.

V usage is TRBV4-1 and J usage is TRBJ2-1; TCRdb's D call, TRBD1, is unchecked because there is no DNA. The germline V gene encodes CDR1 MGHRA and CDR2 YSYEKL. This CDR3 comprises 14 residues. CDR3 region: CASSLASQSNEQFF.

The chain employs TRBV27 and TRBJ2-2. The CDR3 has 16 residues. Germline assignment: CDR1 MNHEY and CDR2 SMNVEV (reference sequence). The CDR3 is CASSLQGSANTGELFF.

The chain is built from TRBV27 and TRBJ2-2; TCRdb calls TRBD2, which cannot be checked without DNA. The CDR3 sequence is 16 residues long. The germline V gene has CDR1 MNHEY and CDR2 SMNVEV (reference sequence). This chain's CDR3 is CASALGLAGFSGELFF.

The chain has TRBV4-1 and TRBJ2-7; no DNA is available, so the TRBD2 call from TCRdb remains unchecked. Germline V gene data show CDR1 as MGHRA and CDR2 as YSYEKL. CDR3 length: 16 amino acids. The CDR3 reads CASSQIAGPSNYEQYF.

The chain employs TRBV5-1 and TRBJ1-5; the D gene TCRdb calls, TRBD1, cannot be checked with no DNA. CDR1 and CDR2 from the germline V gene are SGHRS and YFSETQ. CDR3 length equals 15 residues. CDR3 loop: CASSLDRGANQPQHF.

The rearrangement links TRBV6-5 to TRBJ2-7. Germline loops: CDR1 MNHEY, CDR2 SVGAGI. The CDR3 sequence is 13 residues long. This CDR3 is CASSYPGAHEQYF.

CDR3: CASSLTGGDSGANVLTF. The genes are TRBV7-2 and TRBJ2-6; the TRBD1 assignment by TCRdb is unverifiable without DNA. CDR1 is SGHTA and CDR2 is FQGNSA in the germline V gene. The CDR3 loop spans 17 amino acids.

The CDR3 spells CASRAGGDNEQFF. The chain is built from TRBV28 and TRBJ2-1; checking the TCRdb D call of TRBD2 is not possible without DNA. Germline loops: CDR1 MDHEN, CDR2 SYDVKM. The CDR3 spans 13 residues.

The chain links TRBV9 to TRBJ2-6. The CDR3 contains 14 residues. CDR1 SGDLS and CDR2 YYNGEE come from the germline V gene. The CDR3 protein is CASSGHPGANVLTF.

The rearrangement uses TRBV5-1 and TRBJ2-1; TCRdb selects TRBD2, and the lack of DNA leaves this call unchecked. Germline CDR1 reads SGHRS; CDR2 reads YFSETQ. This CDR3 region has 13 residues. This CDR3 is CASSLSGRSEQFF.

The chain is built from TRBV19 and TRBJ2-2. The CDR3 contains 15 residues. CDR1 and CDR2 from the germline V gene are LNHDA and SQIVND (reference sequence). CDR3 sequence: CASSRSGVGTGELFF.

V is TRBV11-2 and J is TRBJ1-6; TCRdb's assignment of TRBD1 cannot be checked, as there is no DNA. The CDR3 has 15 residues. Germline assignment: CDR1 SGHAT and CDR2 FQNNGV. CDR3 region: CASSRLQGNNSPLHF.